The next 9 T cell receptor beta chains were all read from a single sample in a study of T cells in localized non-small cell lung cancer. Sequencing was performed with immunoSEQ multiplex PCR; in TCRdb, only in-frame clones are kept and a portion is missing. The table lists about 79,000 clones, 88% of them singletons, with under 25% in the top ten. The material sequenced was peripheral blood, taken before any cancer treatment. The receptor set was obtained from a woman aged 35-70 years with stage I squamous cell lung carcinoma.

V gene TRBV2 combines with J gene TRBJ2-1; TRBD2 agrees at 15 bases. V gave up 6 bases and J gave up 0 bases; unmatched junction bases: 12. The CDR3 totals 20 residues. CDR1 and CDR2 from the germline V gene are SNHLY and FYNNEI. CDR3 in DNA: TGTGCCAGCAGGGCTTTGGGGACTAGCGGGGGGAGTAACTCCTACAATGAGCAGTTCTTC. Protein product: CASRALGTSGGSNSYNEQFF.

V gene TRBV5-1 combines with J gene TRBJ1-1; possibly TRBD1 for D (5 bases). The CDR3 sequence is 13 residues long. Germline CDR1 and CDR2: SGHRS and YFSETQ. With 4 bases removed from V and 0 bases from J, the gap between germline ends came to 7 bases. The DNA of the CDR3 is TGCGCCAGCAGCCGACAGTTGAACACTGAAGCTTTCTTT. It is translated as CASSRQLNTEAFF.

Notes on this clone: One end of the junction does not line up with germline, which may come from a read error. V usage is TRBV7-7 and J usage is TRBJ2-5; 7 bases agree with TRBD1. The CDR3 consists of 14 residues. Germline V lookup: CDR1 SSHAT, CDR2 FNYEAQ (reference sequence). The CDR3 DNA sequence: TGTGCTAGCAGCTTAGGCAGGGGGCAAGAGACCCAGTACTTC. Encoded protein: CASSLGRGQETQYF. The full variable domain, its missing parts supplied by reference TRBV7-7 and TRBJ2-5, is GAGVSQSPRYKVTKRGQDVTLRCDPISSHATLYWYQQALGQGPEFLTYFNYEAQPDKSGLPSDRFSAERPEGSISTLTIQRTEQRDSAMYRCASSLGRGQETQYFGPGTRLLVL.

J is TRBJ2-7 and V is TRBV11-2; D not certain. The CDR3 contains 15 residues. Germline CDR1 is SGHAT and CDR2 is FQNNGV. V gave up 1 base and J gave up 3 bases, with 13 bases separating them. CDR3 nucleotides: TGTGCCAGCAGCTTAGGAGGCACCTTGGGCTACGAGCAGTACTTC. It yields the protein CASSLGGTLGYEQYF.

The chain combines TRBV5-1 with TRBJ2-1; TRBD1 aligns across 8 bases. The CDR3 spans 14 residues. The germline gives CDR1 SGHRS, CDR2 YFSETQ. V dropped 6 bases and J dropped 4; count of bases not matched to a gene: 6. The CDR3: CASNADRGYNEQFF. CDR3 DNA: TGCGCCAGCAACGCCGACAGGGGATACAATGAGCAGTTCTTC.

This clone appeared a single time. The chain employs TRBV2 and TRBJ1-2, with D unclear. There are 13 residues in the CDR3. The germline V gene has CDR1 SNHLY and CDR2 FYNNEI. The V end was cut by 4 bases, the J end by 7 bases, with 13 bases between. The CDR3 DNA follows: TGTGCCAGCAGTGTAAACAGAGAAGGTGGCTACACCTTC. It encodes CASSVNREGGYTF.

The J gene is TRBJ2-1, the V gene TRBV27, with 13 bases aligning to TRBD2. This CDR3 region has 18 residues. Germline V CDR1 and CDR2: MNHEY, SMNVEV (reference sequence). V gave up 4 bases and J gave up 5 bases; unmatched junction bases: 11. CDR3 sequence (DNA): TGTGCCAGCAGTTCCTTCTCCATAACTAGCGGGGGGGACAATGAGCAGTTCTTC. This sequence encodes CASSSFSITSGGDNEQFF.

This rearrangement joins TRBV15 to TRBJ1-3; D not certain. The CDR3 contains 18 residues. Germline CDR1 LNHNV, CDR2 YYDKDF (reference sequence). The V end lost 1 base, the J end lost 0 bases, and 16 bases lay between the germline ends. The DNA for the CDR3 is TGTGCCACCAGCAGAGGAAATCCGGGATCGAGCTCTGGAAACACCATATATTTT. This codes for CATSRGNPGSSSGNTIYF.

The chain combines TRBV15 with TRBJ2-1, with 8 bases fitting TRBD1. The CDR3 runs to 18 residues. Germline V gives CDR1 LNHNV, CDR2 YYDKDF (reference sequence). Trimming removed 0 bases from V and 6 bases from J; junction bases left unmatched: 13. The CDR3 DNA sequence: TGTGCCACCAGCAGAGATCGGGACCCCGACAGGGGTTTCAATGAGCAGTTCTTC. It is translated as CATSRDRDPDRGFNEQFF.